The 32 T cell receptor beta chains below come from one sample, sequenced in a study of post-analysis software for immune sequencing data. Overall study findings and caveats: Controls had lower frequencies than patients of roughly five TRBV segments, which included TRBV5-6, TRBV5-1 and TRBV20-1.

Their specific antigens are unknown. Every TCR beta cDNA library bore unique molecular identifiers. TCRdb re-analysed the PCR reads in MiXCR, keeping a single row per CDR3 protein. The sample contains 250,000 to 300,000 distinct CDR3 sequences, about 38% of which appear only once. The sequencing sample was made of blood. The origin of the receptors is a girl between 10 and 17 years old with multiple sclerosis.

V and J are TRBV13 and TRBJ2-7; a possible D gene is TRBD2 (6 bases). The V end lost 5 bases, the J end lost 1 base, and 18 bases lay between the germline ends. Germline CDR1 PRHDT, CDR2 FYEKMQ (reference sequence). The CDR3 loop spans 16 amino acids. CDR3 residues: CASSATAGTRSYEQYF. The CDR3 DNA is TGTGCCAGCAGCGCGACCGCCGGGACTCGATCCTACGAGCAGTACTTC.

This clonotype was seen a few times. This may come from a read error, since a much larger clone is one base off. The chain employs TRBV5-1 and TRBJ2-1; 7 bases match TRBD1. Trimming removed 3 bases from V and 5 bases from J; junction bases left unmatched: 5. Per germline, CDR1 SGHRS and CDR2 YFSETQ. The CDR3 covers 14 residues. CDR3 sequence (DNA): TGCGCCAGCAGCTGGGGACAGCCTGACAATGAGCAGTTCTTC. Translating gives CASSWGQPDNEQFF.

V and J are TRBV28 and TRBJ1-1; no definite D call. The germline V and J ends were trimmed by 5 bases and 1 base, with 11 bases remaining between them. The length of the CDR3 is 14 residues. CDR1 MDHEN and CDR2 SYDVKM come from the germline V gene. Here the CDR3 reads CASSPRVGNTEAFF. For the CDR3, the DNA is TGTGCCAGCAGTCCCCGGGTAGGGAACACTGAAGCTTTCTTT.

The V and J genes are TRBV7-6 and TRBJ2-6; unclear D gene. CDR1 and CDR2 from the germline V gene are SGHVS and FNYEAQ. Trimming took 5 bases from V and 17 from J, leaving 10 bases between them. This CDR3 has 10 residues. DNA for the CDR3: TGTGCCAGCAGCCGATTCGGTTTGACTTTC. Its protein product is CASSRFGLTF.

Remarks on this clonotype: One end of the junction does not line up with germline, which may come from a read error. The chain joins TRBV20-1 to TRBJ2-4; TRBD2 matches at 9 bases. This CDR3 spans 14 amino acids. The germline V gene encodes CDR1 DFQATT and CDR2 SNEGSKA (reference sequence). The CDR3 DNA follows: TGCAATGCTAGAGTTCCTAGCGGGAACGACATTCAGTACTTC. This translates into CNARVPSGNDIQYF.

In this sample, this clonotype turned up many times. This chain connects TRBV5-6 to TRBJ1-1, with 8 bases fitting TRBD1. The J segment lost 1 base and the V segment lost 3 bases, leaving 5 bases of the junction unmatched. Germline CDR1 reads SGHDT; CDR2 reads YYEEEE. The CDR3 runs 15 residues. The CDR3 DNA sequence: TGTGCCAGCAGCTATGAGGACAGGGAGAACACTGAAGCTTTCTTT. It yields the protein CASSYEDRENTEAFF.

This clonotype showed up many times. CDR3 DNA: TGCGCCAGCAGCTTAGGTAACGATCAGCCCCAGCATTTT. It is translated as CASSLGNDQPQHF. V gene TRBV5-1 combines with J gene TRBJ1-5; D is unresolved. The CDR3 totals 13 residues. Germline V CDR1 and CDR2: SGHRS, YFSETQ. The ends were cut back, 2 bases at V and 5 bases at J, with 8 bases in the middle.

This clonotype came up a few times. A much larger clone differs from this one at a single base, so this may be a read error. In DNA, the CDR3 is TGTGCCAGCTCATCCGGGACTAGGAACTACAATGAGCAGTACTTC. This codes for CASSSGTRNYNEQYF. The chain has TRBV18 and TRBJ2-7, with 8 bases identical to TRBD2. Per germline, CDR1 KGHSH and CDR2 LQKENI. The CDR3 sequence is 15 residues long. The ends lost 5 bases at V and 7 bases at J; junction bases unmatched: 13.

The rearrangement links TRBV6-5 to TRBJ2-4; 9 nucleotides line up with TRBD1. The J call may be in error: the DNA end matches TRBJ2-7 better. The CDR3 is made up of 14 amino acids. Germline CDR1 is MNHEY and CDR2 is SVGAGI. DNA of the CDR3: TGTGCCAGCTCACCCGGGACAGGGCCCTACGAGCAGTACTTC. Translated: CASSPGTGPYEQYF.

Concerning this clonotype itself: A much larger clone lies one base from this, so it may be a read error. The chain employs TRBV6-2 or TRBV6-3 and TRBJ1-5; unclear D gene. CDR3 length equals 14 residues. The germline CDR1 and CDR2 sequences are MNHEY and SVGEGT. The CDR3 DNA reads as TGTGCCAGCAGCATGACCGAGAGCAATCAGCTCCAGCATTTT. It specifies CASSMTESNQLQHF.

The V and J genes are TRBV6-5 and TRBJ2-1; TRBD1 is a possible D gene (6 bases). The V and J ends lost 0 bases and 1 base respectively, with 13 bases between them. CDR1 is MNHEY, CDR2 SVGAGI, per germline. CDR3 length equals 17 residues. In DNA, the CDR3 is TGTGCCAGCAGTTACTCTGTACAGGGTGTATCCTACAATGAGCAGTTCTTC. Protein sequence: CASSYSVQGVSYNEQFF.

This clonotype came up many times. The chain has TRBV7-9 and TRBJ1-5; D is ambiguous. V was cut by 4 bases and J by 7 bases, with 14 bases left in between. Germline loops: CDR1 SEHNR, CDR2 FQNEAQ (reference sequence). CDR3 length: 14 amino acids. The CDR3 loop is CASSSLRTRQPQHF. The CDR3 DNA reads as TGTGCCAGCAGCTCCCTTCGGACTCGACAGCCCCAGCATTTT.

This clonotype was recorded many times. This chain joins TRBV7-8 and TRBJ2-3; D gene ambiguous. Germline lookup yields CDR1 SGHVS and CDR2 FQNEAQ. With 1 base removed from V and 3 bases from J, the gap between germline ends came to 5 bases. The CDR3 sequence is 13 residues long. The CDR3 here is CASSLGRTDTQYF. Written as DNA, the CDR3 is TGTGCCAGCAGCTTAGGCCGAACAGATACGCAGTATTTT.

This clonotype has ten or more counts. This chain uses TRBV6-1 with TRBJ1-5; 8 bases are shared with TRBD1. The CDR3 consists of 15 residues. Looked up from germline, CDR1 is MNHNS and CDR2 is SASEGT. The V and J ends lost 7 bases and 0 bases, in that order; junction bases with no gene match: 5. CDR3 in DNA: TGTGCCAGCACCCAGGGGGCCCTTAGCAATCAGCCCCAGCATTTT. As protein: CASTQGALSNQPQHF.

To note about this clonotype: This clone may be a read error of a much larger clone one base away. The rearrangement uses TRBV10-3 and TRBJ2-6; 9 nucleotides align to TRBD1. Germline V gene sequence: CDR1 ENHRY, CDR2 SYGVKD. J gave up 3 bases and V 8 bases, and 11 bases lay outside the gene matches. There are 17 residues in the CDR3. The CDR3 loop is CAIGQGMGQGGANVLTF. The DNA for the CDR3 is TGTGCCATCGGACAGGGGATGGGTCAAGGTGGGGCCAACGTCCTGACTTTC.

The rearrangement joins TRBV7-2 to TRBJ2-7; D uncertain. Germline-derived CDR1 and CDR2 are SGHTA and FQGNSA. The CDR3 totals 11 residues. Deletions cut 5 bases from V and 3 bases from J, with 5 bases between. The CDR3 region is CASSLYYEQYF. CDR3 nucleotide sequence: TGTGCCAGCAGCCTCTACTACGAGCAGTACTTC.

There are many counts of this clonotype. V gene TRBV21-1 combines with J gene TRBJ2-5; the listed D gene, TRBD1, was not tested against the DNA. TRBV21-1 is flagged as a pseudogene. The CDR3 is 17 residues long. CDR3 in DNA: TGTGCCAGCAGCAAAGGGAGCGGCAGGGGGCGCAGAGAGACCCAGTACTTC. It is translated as CASSKGSGRGRRETQYF.

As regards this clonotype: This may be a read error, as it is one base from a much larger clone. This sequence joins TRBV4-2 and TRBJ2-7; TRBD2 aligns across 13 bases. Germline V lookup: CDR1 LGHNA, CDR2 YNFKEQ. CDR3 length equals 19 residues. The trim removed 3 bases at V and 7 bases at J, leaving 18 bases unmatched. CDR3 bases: TGTGCCAGCAGCCAGTCAGGACTAGCGGGAGCCGTAACCTACAATGAGCAGTACTTC. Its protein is CASSQSGLAGAVTYNEQYF.

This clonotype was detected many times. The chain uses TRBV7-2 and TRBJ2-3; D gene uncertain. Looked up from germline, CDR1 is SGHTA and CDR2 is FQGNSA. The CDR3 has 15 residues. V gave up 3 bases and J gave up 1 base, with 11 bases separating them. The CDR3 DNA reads TGTGCCAGCAGCTTCTTGCCTAGGGGCACAGATACGCAGTATTTT. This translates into CASSFLPRGTDTQYF.

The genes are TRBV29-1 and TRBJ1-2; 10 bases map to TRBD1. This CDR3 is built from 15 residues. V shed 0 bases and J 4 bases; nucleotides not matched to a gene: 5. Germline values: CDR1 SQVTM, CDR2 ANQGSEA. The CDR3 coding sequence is TGCAGCGTTGAAGATCGGACAGGGGGGTCCTATGGCTACACCTTC. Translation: CSVEDRTGGSYGYTF.

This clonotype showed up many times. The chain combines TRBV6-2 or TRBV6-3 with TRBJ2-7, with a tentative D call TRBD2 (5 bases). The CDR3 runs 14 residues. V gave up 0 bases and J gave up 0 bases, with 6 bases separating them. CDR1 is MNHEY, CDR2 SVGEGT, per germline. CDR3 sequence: CASSYSRVSYEQYF. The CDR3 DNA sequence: TGTGCCAGCAGTTACTCGAGGGTCTCCTACGAGCAGTACTTC.

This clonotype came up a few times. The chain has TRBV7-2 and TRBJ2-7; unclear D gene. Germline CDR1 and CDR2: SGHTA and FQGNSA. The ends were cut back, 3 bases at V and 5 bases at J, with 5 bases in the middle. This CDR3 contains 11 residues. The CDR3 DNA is TGTGCCAGCAGCTTCAGCAACGAGCAGTACTTC. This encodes CASSFSNEQYF.

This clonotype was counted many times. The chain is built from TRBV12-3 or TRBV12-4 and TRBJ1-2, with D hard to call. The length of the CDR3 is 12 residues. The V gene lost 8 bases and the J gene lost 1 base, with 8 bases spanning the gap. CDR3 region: CASHGVNYGYTF. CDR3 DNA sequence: TGTGCCAGCCATGGGGTTAACTATGGCTACACCTTC.

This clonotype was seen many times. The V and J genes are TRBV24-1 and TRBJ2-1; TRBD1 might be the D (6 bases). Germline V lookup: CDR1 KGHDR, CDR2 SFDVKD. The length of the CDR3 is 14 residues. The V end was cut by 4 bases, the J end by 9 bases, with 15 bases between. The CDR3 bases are TGTGCCACCAGTGAATACCCGAGGGGGTTTGAGCAGTTCTTC. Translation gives CATSEYPRGFEQFF.

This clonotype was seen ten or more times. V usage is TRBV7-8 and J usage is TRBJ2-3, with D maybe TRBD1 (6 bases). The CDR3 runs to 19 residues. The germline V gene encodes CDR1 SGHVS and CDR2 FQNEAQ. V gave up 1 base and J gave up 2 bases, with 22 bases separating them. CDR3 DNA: TGTGCCAGCAGCTTAGAGAAGGACAGAAAAGCCCCCACCACAGATACGCAGTATTTT. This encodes CASSLEKDRKAPTTDTQYF.

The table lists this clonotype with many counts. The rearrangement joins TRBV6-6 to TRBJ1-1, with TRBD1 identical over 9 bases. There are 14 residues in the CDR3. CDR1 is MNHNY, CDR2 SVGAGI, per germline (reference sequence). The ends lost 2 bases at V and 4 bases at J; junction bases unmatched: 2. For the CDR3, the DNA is TGTGCCAGCAGTTACCGACAGGGGGGCACTGAAGCTTTCTTT. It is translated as CASSYRQGGTEAFF.

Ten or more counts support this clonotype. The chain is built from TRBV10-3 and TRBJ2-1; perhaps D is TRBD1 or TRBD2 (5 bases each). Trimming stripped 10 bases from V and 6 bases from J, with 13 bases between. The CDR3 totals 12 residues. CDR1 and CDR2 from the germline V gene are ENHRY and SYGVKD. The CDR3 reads CASMGTLNEQFF. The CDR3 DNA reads TGTGCCAGCATGGGGACCCTCAATGAGCAGTTCTTC.

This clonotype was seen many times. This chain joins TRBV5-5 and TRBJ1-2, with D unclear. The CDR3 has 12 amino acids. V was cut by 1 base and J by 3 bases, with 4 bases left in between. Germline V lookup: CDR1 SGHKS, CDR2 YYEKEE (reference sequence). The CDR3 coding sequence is TGTGCCAGCAGCTTGTACGACTATGGCTACACCTTC. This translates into CASSLYDYGYTF.

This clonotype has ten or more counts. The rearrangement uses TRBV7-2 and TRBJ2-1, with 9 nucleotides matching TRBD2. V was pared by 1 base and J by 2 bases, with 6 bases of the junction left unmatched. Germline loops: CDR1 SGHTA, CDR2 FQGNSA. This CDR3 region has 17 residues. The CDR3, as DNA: TGTGCCAGCAGCTTAGGTTGGGGCGGGGGGGCCTACAATGAGCAGTTCTTC. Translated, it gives CASSLGWGGGAYNEQFF.

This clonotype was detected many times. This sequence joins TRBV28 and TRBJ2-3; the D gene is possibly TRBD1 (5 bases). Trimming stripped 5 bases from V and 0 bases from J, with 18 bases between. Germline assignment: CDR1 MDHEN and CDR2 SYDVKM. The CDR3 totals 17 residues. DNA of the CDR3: TGTGCCAGCAGTACCCCCTCCCAGGGTACTAGCACAGATACGCAGTATTTT. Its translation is CASSTPSQGTSTDTQYF.

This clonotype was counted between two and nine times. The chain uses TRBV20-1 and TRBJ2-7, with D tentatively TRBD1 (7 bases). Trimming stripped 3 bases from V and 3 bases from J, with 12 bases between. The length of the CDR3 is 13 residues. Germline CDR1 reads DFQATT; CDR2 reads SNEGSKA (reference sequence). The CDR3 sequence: CSASAQGGYEQYF. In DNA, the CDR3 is TGCAGTGCTAGTGCGCAGGGGGGCTACGAGCAGTACTTC.

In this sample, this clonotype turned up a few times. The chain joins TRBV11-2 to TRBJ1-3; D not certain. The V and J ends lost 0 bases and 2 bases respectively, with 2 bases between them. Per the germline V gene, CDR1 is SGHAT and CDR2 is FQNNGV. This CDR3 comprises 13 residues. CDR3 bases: TGTGCCAGCAGCTTAGAACCTGGAAACACCATATATTTT. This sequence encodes CASSLEPGNTIYF.